What follows are 21 T cell receptor beta chains derived from one specimen sequenced in a study of control samples from healthy donors and cancer patients. The assay was immunoSEQ multiplex PCR, and TCRdb's table has in-frame clones only and misses some. This sample has tens of thousands of clones; just over 90% occur once, and the top ten carry around 1.4%. Sequenced material: blood. Every receptor here comes from a woman in her 30s in good health.

This sequence joins TRBV29-1 and TRBJ1-1; possible D gene TRBD1, 6 bases. V lost 3 bases and J lost 5, with 13 bases in between. The CDR3 runs to 13 residues. Germline V gene lookup returns CDR1 SQVTM and CDR2 ANQGSEA. CDR3 DNA: TGCAGCGTTGATTGGACAGAGGGTACTGAAGCTTTCTTT. Its protein is CSVDWTEGTEAFF.

V and J are TRBV4-2 and TRBJ2-5; unclear D gene. Germline CDR1 LGHNA, CDR2 YNFKEQ. Between the trimmed V and J ends, which lost 5 bases and 5 bases, there was a span of 15 bases. CDR3 length: 14 amino acids. This CDR3 reads CASSGLEGEETQYF. Written as DNA, the CDR3 is TGTGCCAGCAGCGGGTTAGAAGGAGAGGAGACCCAGTACTTC.

This chain links TRBV11-1 with TRBJ1-2; TRBD1 matches at 8 bases. CDR3 size: 13 residues. In germline, CDR1 is SGHAT, CDR2 FQDESV (reference sequence). V trimming: 5 bases; J trimming: 8 bases; junction bases outside the gene matches: 7. CDR3 sequence reads: CASSHQGARGYTF. For the CDR3, the DNA is TGTGCCAGCAGCCATCAGGGGGCTCGAGGCTACACCTTC.

The V gene is TRBV6-6, the J gene TRBJ2-3, with TRBD1 as a possible D gene (6 bases). CDR3 length: 16 residues. V was shortened by 5 bases and J by 2 bases, with 17 bases between the two germline ends. Germline CDR1 reads MNHNY; CDR2 reads SVGAGI (reference sequence). The CDR3 nucleotides read TGTGCCAGCAGTCGAAAGACAGGCTCGATCACAGATACGCAGTATTTT. Encoded protein: CASSRKTGSITDTQYF.

The chain links TRBV2 to TRBJ2-3, with D possibly being TRBD1 or TRBD2 (6 bases each). The CDR3 runs 15 residues. Germline V gene sequence: CDR1 SNHLY, CDR2 FYNNEI. The V and J ends lost 7 bases and 2 bases respectively, with 16 bases between them. CDR3 nucleotides: TGTGCCAGCACCAGGGTAGGGGGGATCACAGATACGCAGTATTTT. It specifies CASTRVGGITDTQYF.

This chain links TRBV5-1 with TRBJ1-2; 12 bases are shared with TRBD1. The CDR3 is 16 residues long. Looked up from germline, CDR1 is SGHRS and CDR2 is YFSETQ. V lost 4 bases to trimming and J lost 3 bases; unmatched junction nucleotides: 7. The DNA for the CDR3 is TGCGCCAGCAGCAGAACCGGGACAGGGGGCGACTATGGCTACACCTTC. It translates to CASSRTGTGGDYGYTF.

This rearrangement joins TRBV6-5 to TRBJ1-2; D ambiguous. The V end lost 6 bases, the J end lost 8 bases, and 7 bases lay between the germline ends. The CDR3 sequence is 10 residues long. CDR1 and CDR2 from the germline V gene are MNHEY and SVGAGI. The CDR3 nucleotides read TGTGCCAGCAGGAGTTTGGGCTACACCTTC. The encoded protein is CASRSLGYTF.

This clone occurred once. The V gene is TRBV10-3, the J gene TRBJ1-2; D is perhaps TRBD1 (5 bases). This CDR3 has 12 amino acids. The V and J ends lost 11 bases and 3 bases respectively, with 13 bases between them. CDR1 is ENHRY, CDR2 SYGVKD, per germline. CDR3 region: CASNGGYYGYTF. Here the CDR3 DNA reads TGTGCCTCAAACGGGGGGTACTATGGCTACACCTTC.

The rearrangement links TRBV3-1 (or the pseudogene TRBV3-2) to TRBJ1-6; the match to TRBD1 covers 7 bases. Germline values: CDR1 LGHDT, CDR2 YNNKEL (reference sequence). The CDR3 covers 12 residues. After removal of 6 bases from V and 14 bases from J, the junction contained 7 bases not matched to a gene. CDR3 sequence: CASSPDRAALHF. DNA of the CDR3: TGTGCCAGCAGTCCAGACAGGGCAGCCCTCCACTTT.

The chain has TRBV6-5 and TRBJ1-1, with D perhaps TRBD1 (5 bases). Between the trimmed V and J ends, which lost 0 bases and 1 base, there was a span of 9 bases. Per the germline V gene, CDR1 is MNHEY and CDR2 is SVGAGI. The length of the CDR3 is 15 residues. DNA for the CDR3: TGTGCCAGCAGTTACTCCCAACAGGCGAACACTGAAGCTTTCTTT. The encoded protein is CASSYSQQANTEAFF.

This rearrangement joins TRBV19 to TRBJ1-5; 7 nucleotides align to TRBD1. V shed 7 bases, J shed 1 base, and the junction held 7 bases outside the gene matches. CDR3 length: 15 amino acids. CDR1 is LNHDA, CDR2 SQIVND, per germline (reference sequence). CDR3 loop: CASNHRGGSNQPQHF. In nucleotides, the CDR3 is TGTGCCAGTAATCACAGGGGAGGAAGCAATCAGCCCCAGCATTTT.

The J gene is TRBJ1-5, the V gene TRBV12-3 or TRBV12-4; tentatively, D is TRBD1 (6 bases). The CDR3 runs 13 residues. V lost 6 bases and J lost 7, with 13 bases in between. CDR3 sequence (DNA): TGTGCCAGCAGCAGACAGGATATGCAGCCCCAGCATTTT. Encoded protein: CASSRQDMQPQHF.

In its sample, this clone was seen once. This chain uses TRBV5-5 with TRBJ1-2; 7 positions match TRBD1. Per germline, CDR1 SGHKS and CDR2 YYEKEE (reference sequence). V lost 4 bases, J lost 1 base, and 7 bases stayed unmatched. The CDR3 runs to 15 residues. The CDR3 nucleotides read TGTGCCAGCAGCCAAGAGGGGACAGTTAACTATGGCTACACCTTC. Its protein product is CASSQEGTVNYGYTF.

This chain uses TRBV9 with TRBJ2-1; 7 bases are a match to TRBD2. V lost 0 bases and J lost 10; bases outside the gene matches: 7. CDR1 and CDR2 from the germline V gene are SGDLS and YYNGEE. CDR3 length: 14 amino acids. The CDR3 is CASSVGSGRVEQFF. DNA for the CDR3: TGTGCCAGCAGCGTAGGTTCGGGGAGGGTGGAGCAGTTCTTC.

The V and J genes are TRBV6-1 and TRBJ1-3; D uncertain. The CDR3 totals 17 residues. Germline V CDR1 and CDR2: MNHNS, SASEGT. Trimming stripped 1 base from V and 2 bases from J, with 15 bases between. The CDR3 reads CASSEGIFYLTGNTIYF. The CDR3 DNA is TGTGCCAGCAGTGAAGGGATTTTCTACCTTACTGGAAACACCATATATTTT.

The chain recombines TRBV5-8 with TRBJ2-5, with TRBD1 as a possible D gene (7 bases). V was trimmed by 3 bases and J by 5 bases, leaving 8 bases between them. This CDR3 is built from 12 residues. Germline CDR1 reads SGHTS; CDR2 reads YDEGEE. CDR3 loop: CASSSGGETQYF. In nucleotides, the CDR3 is TGTGCCAGCAGCTCAGGGGGGGAGACCCAGTACTTC.

V gene TRBV18 combines with J gene TRBJ1-1; a possible D gene is TRBD1 (5 bases). The CDR3 length is 13 residues. Germline V gives CDR1 KGHSH, CDR2 LQKENI. V dropped 6 bases and J dropped 6 bases, with 14 bases sitting between them. In nucleotides, the CDR3 is TGTGCCAGCTCGTACAAACAGGAGGCTGAAGCTTTCTTT. It translates to CASSYKQEAEAFF.

This chain connects TRBV6-5 to TRBJ1-6; D uncertain. CDR1 is MNHEY, CDR2 SVGAGI, per germline. The ends were cut back, 1 base at V and 6 bases at J, with 7 bases in the middle. The CDR3 totals 14 residues. The CDR3 coding sequence is TGTGCCAGCAGTTACTTAGAGGCTAATTCACCCCTCCACTTT. Protein sequence: CASSYLEANSPLHF.

The V gene is TRBV7-2, the J gene TRBJ2-1; 14 bases line up with TRBD2. J lost 8 bases, V lost 3 bases, and 3 bases had no gene match. The CDR3 is 15 residues long. Germline V gives CDR1 SGHTA, CDR2 FQGNSA. CDR3 protein: CASSLGLAGVDEQFF. CDR3 sequence (DNA): TGTGCCAGCAGCTTGGGACTAGCGGGAGTAGATGAGCAGTTCTTC.

Written as DNA, the CDR3 is TGTGCCAGCACCGGAGGACATAACTATGGCTACACCTTC. Residues: CASTGGHNYGYTF. The rearrangement uses TRBV6-6 and TRBJ1-2; D possibly corresponds to TRBD1 (5 bases). This CDR3 region has 13 residues. CDR1 and CDR2 from the germline V gene are MNHNY and SVGAGI (reference sequence). The germline V and J ends were trimmed by 7 bases and 1 base, with 10 bases remaining between them.

The CDR3 region is CSASKTSGLPEISYEQYF. CDR3 nucleotides: TGCAGTGCTAGTAAGACTAGCGGCCTCCCGGAGATATCCTACGAGCAGTACTTC. The chain combines TRBV20-1 with TRBJ2-7; 9 positions match TRBD2. The CDR3 spans 18 residues. V dropped 3 bases and J dropped 1; count of bases not matched to a gene: 16. The germline V gene has CDR1 DFQATT and CDR2 SNEGSKA (reference sequence).